Below are 11 T cell receptor beta chains sequenced from a single sample in a study of T cell changes during pregnancy in multiple sclerosis. Profiling relied on immunoSEQ multiplex PCR, and the TCRdb table lists in-frame clones only, not all of them. The sample comprises 80,000 or so clones, 94% of which are singletons, and 0.8% to 1% rests with the top ten. The material was peripheral blood, obtained in the second trimester of pregnancy. These receptors came from a female donor in good health, enrolled as a control in a pregnancy study.

This chain links TRBV21-1 with TRBJ2-2; TRBD1 reflects the table's D call only, with no check against the DNA. TRBV21-1 counts as a pseudogene. The CDR3 is 18 residues long. CDR3 in amino acids: CASSKTLGQGAYTGELFF. The CDR3 DNA reads as TGTGCCAGCAGCAAAACGTTGGGACAGGGAGCTTACACCGGGGAGCTGTTTTTT.

The chain links TRBV18 to TRBJ2-3, with D possibly being TRBD2 (5 bases). This CDR3 spans 16 amino acids. Trimming pared 6 bases from V and 2 bases from J, leaving 18 bases between. Per the germline V gene, CDR1 is KGHSH and CDR2 is LQKENI. In DNA form, the CDR3 reads TGTGCCAGCTCCCCCGAAAGGGAGATTGACACAGATACGCAGTATTTT. This codes for CASSPEREIDTDTQYF.

CDR3 bases: TGTGCCAGTAGTATAGGGACAGTTAGCTATGAGCAGTTCTTC. Protein sequence: CASSIGTVSYEQFF. The chain has TRBV19 and TRBJ2-1; perhaps TRBD1 as D (6 bases). The CDR3 has 14 residues. Germline CDR1 reads LNHDA; CDR2 reads SQIVND (reference sequence). Trimming took off 1 base at V and 8 bases at J, with 12 bases between the two ends.

The V call is TRBV7-2, the J call TRBJ2-7; 8 positions match TRBD2. The CDR3 spans 13 residues. V lost 5 bases to trimming and J lost 6 bases; unmatched junction nucleotides: 6. In germline, CDR1 is SGHTA, CDR2 FQGNSA. The chain's CDR3 is CASSTRGGSEQYF. CDR3 coding DNA: TGTGCCAGCAGCACTCGGGGGGGGTCCGAGCAGTACTTC. Full variable domain (remainder filled in from reference TRBV7-2 and TRBJ2-7): GAGVSQSPSNKVTEKGKDVELRCDPISGHTALYWYRQSLGQGLEFLIYFQGNSAPDKSGLPSDRFSAERTGGSVSTLTIQRTQQEDSAVYLCASSTRGGSEQYFGPGTRLTVT.

The V call is TRBV6-5, the J call TRBJ1-5; 8 nucleotides agree with TRBD1. There are 15 residues in the CDR3. V was pared by 6 bases and J by 1 base, with 5 bases of the junction left unmatched. The V gene's germline CDR1 is MNHEY and CDR2 SVGAGI. DNA of the CDR3: TGTGCCAGCAGCCCAGACAGGGGAAGCAATCAGCCCCAGCATTTT. It translates to CASSPDRGSNQPQHF.

The CDR3 nucleotides read TGTGCCAGCAGCGAATCAGGAAATGAGCAGTTCTTC. Residues: CASSESGNEQFF. The V and J genes are TRBV9 and TRBJ2-1; D uncertain. Trimming took 3 bases from V and 7 from J, leaving 8 bases between them. The CDR3 totals 12 residues. Germline CDR1 reads SGDLS; CDR2 reads YYNGEE.

The chain uses TRBV4-1 and TRBJ1-1; TRBD1 matches 8 bases. CDR1 and CDR2 from the germline V gene are MGHRA and YSYEKL. Trimming took 5 bases from V and 1 from J; bases not matched to a gene: 9. The CDR3 has 16 residues. The CDR3 nucleotides read TGCGCCAGCAGCTATTTAGTGACAGGGGCGAACACTGAAGCTTTCTTT. Translation: CASSYLVTGANTEAFF.

The chain employs TRBV6-1 and TRBJ1-5; TRBD1 agrees at 8 bases. The germline gives CDR1 MNHNS, CDR2 SASEGT. The CDR3 consists of 17 residues. V lost 4 bases and J lost 3; bases outside the gene matches: 11. CDR3 nucleotide sequence: TGTGCCAGCAGTGGACAGGGGAGGCTTGGGAACAATCAGCCCCAGCATTTT. Its translation: CASSGQGRLGNNQPQHF.

The rearrangement joins TRBV28 to TRBJ2-4; maybe TRBD2 (5 bases). CDR3 length: 13 amino acids. V dropped 3 bases and J dropped 5 bases, with 8 bases sitting between them. The germline V gene encodes CDR1 MDHEN and CDR2 SYDVKM. CDR3 bases: TGTGCCAGCAGTTTGTACGGGGAAAACATTCAGTACTTC. Translated: CASSLYGENIQYF.

This clone was seen a handful of times. The chain employs TRBV7-9 and TRBJ2-2, with D unclear. From germline, CDR1 is SEHNR and CDR2 FQNEAQ (reference sequence). The CDR3 is made up of 12 amino acids. V was cut by 10 bases and J by 6 bases, with 12 bases left in between. DNA for the CDR3: TGTGCCACCCCCGGTGAGTCCGGGGAGCTGTTTTTT. As protein: CATPGESGELFF.

V gene TRBV27 combines with J gene TRBJ1-3; D unclear. V dropped 6 bases and J dropped 3 bases, with 21 bases sitting between them. The CDR3 runs 17 residues. Germline loops: CDR1 MNHEY, CDR2 SMNVEV (reference sequence). The CDR3 DNA follows: TGTGCCAGCAGCCCCCGGCGGGGTTTAGTCGTTGGAAACACCATATATTTT. It specifies CASSPRRGLVVGNTIYF.